A single TCR beta chain is shown here with its context. The data were obtained in a study of cytomegalovirus exposure and HLA in healthy donors. Primers for the PCR totalled 60 Vbeta and 13 Jbeta. Produced via immunoSEQ multiplex PCR; TCRdb's table is partial and in-frame only. This table holds hundreds of thousands of clones, under 80% found once. The sample comprised PBMCs. The clonotype originates from a female donor in good health and CMV-seronegative.

For the CDR3, the DNA is TGTGCCAGCAGGGGGGACAGGGGAAGCTACAATGAGCAGTTCTTC. This gives the protein CASRGDRGSYNEQFF. The chain is built from TRBV2 and TRBJ2-1; 10 bases map to TRBD1. The V gene's germline CDR1 is SNHLY and CDR2 FYNNEI. This CDR3 contains 15 residues. The junction had 5 bases not matched to a gene; V was cut back by 6 bases and J by 3 bases.